This is a list of T cell receptor beta chains from one sample in a study of blood T cell repertoires in COVID-19. Libraries were prepared by immunoSEQ multiplex PCR; TCRdb keeps only in-frame clonotypes and omits some of them. The repertoire consists of some 79,000 clones, with approximately 90% occurring once and the leading ten covering around 13%. Input material: peripheral blood. Every receptor here comes from a man aged 70 or older with active or convalescent COVID-19. Both conserved end residues are part of each CDR3. Each record gives: V gene, clone size, J gene, D gene, CDR3 protein, CDR3 DNA. D genes are given only for firm matches. Clone size is given for some rows only: seen once, a few or many times, or a class if the clone is expanded.

>TRBV30|once|TRBJ1-6|.
CAWTKLQGLNNSPLHF
TGTGCCTGGACGAAACTTCAGGGCCTAAATAATTCACCCCTCCACTTT
>TRBV11-3|.|TRBJ1-5|TRBD1
CASGQTGGSDQPQHF
TGTGCCAGCGGCCAAACAGGGGGTTCTGATCAGCCCCAGCATTTT
>TRBV19|.|TRBJ1-1|.
CASSRQVMNTEAFF
TGTGCCAGTAGTCGACAGGTAATGAACACTGAAGCTTTCTTT
>TRBV6-5|.|TRBJ2-1|TRBD1
CASRQGATDEQFF
TGTGCCAGCAGACAGGGGGCTACGGATGAGCAGTTCTTC
>TRBV30|.|TRBJ1-6|TRBD1
CAWSVRGQGTSPLHF
TGTGCCTGGAGTGTTCGGGGACAGGGCACCTCACCCCTCCACTTT
>TRBV5-1|.|TRBJ2-3|.
CASSPRLGFVTVQNTQYF
TGCGCCAGCAGCCCCCGACTAGGGTTTGTAACTGTCCAAAATACGCAGTATTTT
>TRBV10-3|.|TRBJ1-4|TRBD1
CATLDRSNEKLFF
TGTGCCACCCTGGACAGGTCGAATGAAAAACTGTTTTTT
>TRBV30|.|TRBJ1-1|TRBD1
CAWLKEGARTEAFF
TGTGCCTGGCTTAAGGAGGGGGCGCGAACTGAAGCTTTCTTT
>TRBV5-1|.|TRBJ1-3|TRBD1
CASSLGERTGAGNTIYF
TGCGCCAGCAGCTTGGGAGAGAGGACAGGGGCTGGAAACACCATATATTTT
>TRBV6-2/TRBV6-3|.|TRBJ2-1|TRBD2
CASSYYGLAGVVEQFF
TGTGCCAGCAGTTACTACGGACTAGCGGGAGTCGTTGAGCAGTTCTTC
>TRBV6-5|once|TRBJ2-7|.
CASRRSGAAYEQYF
TGTGCCAGCCGACGCTCTGGGGCAGCCTACGAGCAGTACTTC
>TRBV28|.|TRBJ1-1|TRBD1
CASSRRTGKGTEAFF
TGTGCCAGCAGCCGAAGGACAGGGAAGGGCACTGAAGCTTTCTTT
>TRBV7-3|.|TRBJ2-3|.
CASSLRGSIAGGGPTDTQYF
TGTGCCAGCAGCTTAAGGGGATCCATAGCAGGGGGAGGACCCACAGATACGCAGTATTTT
>TRBV5-6|.|TRBJ1-2|.
CASSSLDSNYGYTF
TGTGCCAGCAGCTCCCTGGACAGTAACTATGGCTACACCTTC
>TRBV30|.|TRBJ1-3|.
CASNRGLSGNTIYF
TGTGCCTCAAACCGAGGTCTCTCTGGAAACACCATATATTTT
>TRBV6-2/TRBV6-3|.|TRBJ1-2|TRBD1
CASSYPKGTGRDGYTF
TGTGCCAGCAGTTACCCTAAAGGGACAGGGCGAGATGGCTACACCTTC
>TRBV19|.|TRBJ2-6|.
CASSTGLTGANVLTF
TGTGCCAGTAGTACCGGACTAACTGGGGCCAACGTCCTGACTTTC
>TRBV18|.|TRBJ1-1|.
CASSPQGGSLNTEAFF
TGTGCCAGCTCACCGCAGGGTGGGTCGTTGAACACTGAAGCTTTCTTT
>TRBV5-1|.|TRBJ2-1|TRBD2
CASSLDGTSWNEQFF
TGCGCCAGCAGCTTGGATGGGACTAGCTGGAATGAGCAGTTCTTC
>TRBV2|.|TRBJ1-2|.
CASSAAPNYGYTF
TGTGCCAGCAGTGCCGCGCCGAACTATGGCTACACCTTC
>TRBV12-3/TRBV12-4|.|TRBJ1-4|.
CASSLRGGKQFF
TGTGCCAGCAGTTTAAGGGGGGGCAAGCAGTTTTTT
>TRBV7-2|.|TRBJ2-7|.
CASSLLAGYEQYF
TGTGCCAGCAGCTTATTGGCAGGCTACGAGCAGTACTTC
>TRBV12-5|.|TRBJ2-5|.
CASGQRQDQETQYF
TGTGCTAGTGGTCAAAGACAGGACCAAGAGACCCAGTACTTC
>TRBV7-9|.|TRBJ1-6|.
CASSPDSPLHF
TGTGCCAGCAGCCCCGATTCACCCCTCCACTTT
>TRBV5-1|.|TRBJ2-1|TRBD2
CASRRSLAGGNEQFF
TGCGCCAGCAGAAGGTCGCTAGCGGGAGGCAATGAGCAGTTCTTC
>TRBV24-1|.|TRBJ1-2|TRBD1
CATSGPGQGLGYTF
TGTGCCACCAGTGGCCCCGGACAGGGCCTTGGCTACACCTTC
>TRBV11-3|.|TRBJ2-2|.
CASSLGWRWGHRNTGELFF
TGTGCCAGCAGCTTAGGTTGGAGGTGGGGGCATAGGAACACCGGGGAGCTGTTTTTT
>TRBV5-6|.|TRBJ1-6|.
CASSLDRLYNSPLHF
TGTGCCAGCAGCTTGGACAGGCTATATAATTCACCCCTCCACTTT
>TRBV18|.|TRBJ1-2|.
CASSPLRDVYGYTF
TGTGCCAGCTCACCTCTCAGGGATGTCTATGGCTACACCTTC
>TRBV5-1|.|TRBJ1-4|TRBD1
CASSLVGQVNEKLFF
TGCGCCAGCAGCTTGGTGGGACAGGTTAATGAAAAACTGTTTTTT
>TRBV2|.|TRBJ1-2|.
CASSEFETANYGYTF
TGTGCCAGCAGTGAATTCGAGACAGCTAACTATGGCTACACCTTC
>TRBV7-9|.|TRBJ2-7|TRBD2
CASSSGGSYEQYF
TGTGCCAGCAGCTCAGGCGGGAGCTACGAGCAGTACTTC
>TRBV20-1|.|TRBJ2-7|TRBD2
CSASLAGALYEQYF
TGCAGTGCTAGTCTCGCGGGAGCCCTCTACGAGCAGTACTTC
>TRBV5-1|once|TRBJ1-2|.
CASSLGPGEVGYGYTF
TGCGCCAGCAGCTTGGGACCGGGGGAAGTGGGCTATGGCTACACCTTC
>TRBV5-4|.|TRBJ2-7|TRBD1
CAIGQGGSYEQYF
TGTGCCATAGGACAGGGTGGCTCCTACGAGCAGTACTTC
>TRBV29-1|.|TRBJ1-2|.
CSVAGGSYGYTF
TGCAGCGTTGCGGGGGGGAGCTATGGCTACACCTTC
>TRBV7-2|.|TRBJ2-5|.
CASSLGGVETQYF
TGTGCCAGCAGCTTAGGGGGGGTGGAGACCCAGTACTTC
>TRBV10-3|.|TRBJ1-1|.
CATQERGNTEAFF
TGTGCCACTCAGGAGCGGGGGAACACTGAAGCTTTCTTT
>TRBV15|.|TRBJ1-6|.
CATSREAGNNSPLHF
TGTGCCACCAGCAGAGAGGCAGGGAACAATTCACCCCTCCACTTT
>TRBV18|.|TRBJ2-1|TRBD2
CASSPPGGGQFF
TGTGCCAGCTCACCCCCGGGGGGTGGGCAGTTCTTC
>TRBV5-1|.|TRBJ1-4|.
CASRGTEKLFF
TGCGCCAGCAGAGGGACAGAAAAACTGTTTTTT
>TRBV19|.|TRBJ1-3|.
CASSQGLSGNTIYF
TGTGCCAGTAGTCAGGGATTATCTGGAAACACCATATATTTT
>TRBV5-8|.|TRBJ1-5|TRBD1
CASSLGTGDWWQPQHF
TGTGCCAGCAGCTTGGGGACAGGGGATTGGTGGCAGCCCCAGCATTTT
>TRBV3-1/TRBV3-2|once|TRBJ2-7|.
CASSQDRSYEQYF
TGTGCCAGCAGCCAAGACAGATCGTACGAGCAGTACTTC
>TRBV15|.|TRBJ2-2|.
CATSRGEGWTAVGELFF
TGTGCCACCAGCAGAGGGGAGGGATGGACAGCGGTGGGGGAGCTGTTTTTT
>TRBV28|.|TRBJ1-1|TRBD1
CASSRTGDTEAFF
TGTGCCAGCAGTCGTACAGGGGACACTGAAGCTTTCTTT
>TRBV30|.|TRBJ1-4|.
CAWSVQGKLFF
TGTGCCTGGAGTGTGCAGGGAAAACTGTTTTTT
>TRBV11-2|.|TRBJ2-1|.
CASSLVREVQFF
TGTGCCAGCAGCTTAGTAAGGGAGGTGCAGTTCTTC
>TRBV18|.|TRBJ1-1|.
CASSPPRRDFAEAFF
TGTGCCAGCTCACCACCTAGGAGGGATTTCGCTGAAGCTTTCTTT
>TRBV2|once|TRBJ2-7|TRBD1
CASSGWTGGVSSYEQYF
TGTGCCAGCAGTGGATGGACAGGGGGCGTTAGCTCCTACGAGCAGTACTTC
>TRBV28|.|TRBJ1-1|.
CASSSRLHPNTEAFF
TGTGCCAGCAGTTCCCGTTTACATCCGAACACTGAAGCTTTCTTT
>TRBV7-6|.|TRBJ2-7|TRBD2
CASSRGGLSNEQYF
TGTGCCAGCAGCCGGGGGGGATTAAGTAACGAGCAGTACTTC
>TRBV30|.|TRBJ2-1|TRBD2
CAWSFAGDEQFF
TGTGCCTGGAGTTTTGCGGGAGATGAGCAGTTCTTC
>TRBV19|.|TRBJ1-5|TRBD1
CASGGQGIAQPQHF
TGTGCCAGTGGGGGACAGGGCATAGCTCAGCCCCAGCATTTT
>TRBV6-5|.|TRBJ1-4|TRBD1
CASSYSGQSNEKLFF
TGTGCCAGCAGTTACTCGGGACAGTCTAATGAAAAACTGTTTTTT
>TRBV10-3|.|TRBJ1-6|.
CAISFTDNSPLHF
TGTGCCATCAGTTTTACAGATAATTCACCCCTCCACTTT
>TRBV18|.|TRBJ1-2|TRBD1
CASSPGTGERTYYGYTF
TGTGCCAGCTCACCCGGGACAGGGGAGAGGACCTACTATGGCTACACCTTC
>TRBV6-5|.|TRBJ2-7|TRBD2
CASRRGLPSWDEQYF
TGTGCCAGCAGAAGGGGACTACCATCTTGGGACGAGCAGTACTTC
>TRBV4-2|.|TRBJ2-7|TRBD2
CASSQDFLAGGTYEQYF
TGTGCCAGCAGCCAAGATTTCCTAGCGGGAGGGACCTACGAGCAGTACTTC
>TRBV5-5|.|TRBJ1-5|.
CASSLRQVGQPQHF
TGTGCCAGCAGCTTGCGGCAGGTCGGACAGCCCCAGCATTTT